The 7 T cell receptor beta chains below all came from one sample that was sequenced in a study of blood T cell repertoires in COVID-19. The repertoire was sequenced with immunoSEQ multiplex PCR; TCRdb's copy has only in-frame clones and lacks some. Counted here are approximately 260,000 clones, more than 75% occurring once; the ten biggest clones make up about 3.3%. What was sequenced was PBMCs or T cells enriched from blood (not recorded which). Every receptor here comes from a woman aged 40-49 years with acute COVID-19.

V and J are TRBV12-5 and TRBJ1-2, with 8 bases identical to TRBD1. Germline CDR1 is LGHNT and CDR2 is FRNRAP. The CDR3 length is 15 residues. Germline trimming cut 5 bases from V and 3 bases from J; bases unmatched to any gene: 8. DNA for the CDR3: TGTGCTAGTGGTAGTGACAGGGGATTATACTATGGCTACACCTTC. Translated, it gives CASGSDRGLYYGYTF. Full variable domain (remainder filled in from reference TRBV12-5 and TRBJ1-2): DARVTQTPRHKVTEMGQEVTMRCQPILGHNTVFWYRQTMMQGLELLAYFRNRAPLDDSGMPKDRFSAEMPDATLATLKIQPSEPRDSAVYFCASGSDRGLYYGYTFGSGTRLTVV.

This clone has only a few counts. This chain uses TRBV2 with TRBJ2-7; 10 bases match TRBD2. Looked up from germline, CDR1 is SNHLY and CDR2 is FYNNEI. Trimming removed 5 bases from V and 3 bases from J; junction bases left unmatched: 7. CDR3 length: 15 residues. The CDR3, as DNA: TGTGCCAGCAGTTCCGGGCTAGCGGGAGTCTACGAGCAGTACTTC. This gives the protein CASSSGLAGVYEQYF.

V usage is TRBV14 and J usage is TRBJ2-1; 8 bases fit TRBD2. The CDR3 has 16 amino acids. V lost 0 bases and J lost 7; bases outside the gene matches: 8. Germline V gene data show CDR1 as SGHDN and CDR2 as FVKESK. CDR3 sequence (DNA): TGTGCCAGCAGCCAAGATTGGGCTAGCGGGCTAAATGAGCAGTTCTTC. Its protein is CASSQDWASGLNEQFF.

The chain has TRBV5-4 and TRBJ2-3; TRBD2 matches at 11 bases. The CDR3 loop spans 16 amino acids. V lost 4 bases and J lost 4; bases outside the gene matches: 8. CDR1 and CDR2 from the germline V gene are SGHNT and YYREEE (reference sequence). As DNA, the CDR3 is TGTGCCAGCAGCCCCGATGGTAGCGGGAGGGCAGATACGCAGTATTTT. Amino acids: CASSPDGSGRADTQYF. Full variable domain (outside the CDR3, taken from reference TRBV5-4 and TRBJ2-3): ETGVTQSPTHLIKTRGQQVTLRCSSQSGHNTVSWYQQALGQGPQFIFQYYREEENGRGNFPPRFSGLQFPNYSSELNVNALELDDSALYLCASSPDGSGRADTQYFGPGTRLTVL.

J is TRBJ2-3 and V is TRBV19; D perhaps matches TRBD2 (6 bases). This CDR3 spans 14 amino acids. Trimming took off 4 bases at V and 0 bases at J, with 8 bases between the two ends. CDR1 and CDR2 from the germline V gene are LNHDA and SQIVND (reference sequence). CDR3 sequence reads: CASSTSVSTDTQYF. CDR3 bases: TGTGCCAGTAGTACTAGCGTTAGCACAGATACGCAGTATTTT.

CDR3 bases: TGTGCCAGTAGTACCCGGGGGACGTACACCGGGGAGCTGTTTTTT. The encoded protein is CASSTRGTYTGELFF. V usage is TRBV19 and J usage is TRBJ2-2; possible D gene TRBD2, 6 bases. The CDR3 extends over 15 amino acids. CDR1 and CDR2 (germline): LNHDA, SQIVND (reference sequence). V lost 4 bases and J lost 3, with 12 bases in between.

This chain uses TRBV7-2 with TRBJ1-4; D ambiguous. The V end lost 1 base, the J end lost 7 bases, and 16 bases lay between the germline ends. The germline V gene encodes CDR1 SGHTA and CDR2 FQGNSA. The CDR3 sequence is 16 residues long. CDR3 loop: CASSLEFMSQAEKLFF. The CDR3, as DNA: TGTGCCAGCAGCTTAGAATTTATGTCCCAAGCTGAAAAACTGTTTTTT.